The 16 T cell receptor beta chains reported below all come from one sample, sequenced in a study of T-cell memory formation after mild COVID-19. TCRdb called the 5' RACE reads again in MiXCR, with one record for every CDR3 protein. The sample lists about 540,000 distinct CDR3 sequences; roughly 20% were seen once. Sequencing was performed on PBMCs or a T cell subset sorted from them (not recorded which). All receptors come from an adult woman who had mild COVID-19 (a few samples of this study predate the infection). Cell type and time point are not known.

In DNA form, the CDR3 reads TGCGCCAGCAGCTTTATATTCGGCGGGATCAACACCGGGGAGCTGTTTTTT. This translates into CASSFIFGGINTGELFF. V is TRBV5-1 and J is TRBJ2-2; weak D call: TRBD2 (6 bases). CDR1 is SGHRS, CDR2 YFSETQ, per germline. Trimming pared 2 bases from V and 2 bases from J, leaving 16 bases between. The CDR3 totals 17 residues.

The chain carries TRBV6-4 and TRBJ2-1; 7 bases align to TRBD2. Germline V gene sequence: CDR1 MRHNA, CDR2 SNTAGT. V lost 0 bases and J lost 4; bases outside the gene matches: 3. This CDR3 contains 15 residues. The CDR3 sequence is CASSDSASGYNEQFF. The CDR3 bases are TGTGCCAGCAGTGACTCGGCTAGCGGATACAATGAGCAGTTCTTC.

This clonotype showed up just a few times. The chain has TRBV5-1 and TRBJ2-3, with D perhaps matching TRBD1 (6 bases). This CDR3 is built from 15 residues. V lost 0 bases and J 4 bases, leaving 12 bases between the germline ends. From germline, CDR1 is SGHRS and CDR2 YFSETQ. CDR3 region: CASSLEGVWADTQYF. CDR3 sequence (DNA): TGCGCCAGCAGCTTGGAGGGGGTCTGGGCAGATACGCAGTATTTT.

This chain joins TRBV28 and TRBJ2-5, with D unclear. Looked up from germline, CDR1 is MDHEN and CDR2 is SYDVKM. The CDR3 is 13 residues long. V lost 3 bases, J lost 4 bases, and 9 bases lay in between. The CDR3 sequence: CASSFLRPETQYF. The CDR3 DNA reads TGTGCCAGCAGTTTTCTCCGGCCAGAGACCCAGTACTTC.

The chain has TRBV5-1 and TRBJ1-5; TRBD1 matches at 9 bases. The germline gives CDR1 SGHRS, CDR2 YFSETQ. With 4 bases clipped from V and 4 bases from J, the junction kept 6 bases outside the gene matches. The CDR3 extends over 15 amino acids. As DNA, the CDR3 is TGCGCCAGCAGCGTGTCGGGACAGGGAAATCAGCCCCAGCATTTT. Protein product: CASSVSGQGNQPQHF.

This clonotype was seen a handful of times. The gene calls are TRBV12-3 or TRBV12-4 and TRBJ2-5; D might be TRBD2 (6 bases). CDR3 length: 10 residues. V lost 7 bases and J 7 bases, leaving 7 bases between the germline ends. CDR3 in amino acids: CASMGGTQYF. CDR3 in DNA: TGTGCCAGCATGGGAGGGACCCAGTACTTC.

The gene calls are TRBV12-3 or TRBV12-4 and TRBJ1-2, with 7 nucleotides matching TRBD1. The CDR3 covers 16 residues. The trim removed 4 bases at V and 2 bases at J, leaving 10 bases unmatched. The CDR3 sequence: CASSSPPEGANYGYTF. For the CDR3, the DNA is TGTGCCAGCAGTTCACCCCCAGAGGGGGCCAACTATGGCTACACCTTC.

This clonotype was seen only a few times. V is TRBV7-8 and J is TRBJ2-1; 13 nucleotides match TRBD2. V was clipped by 6 bases and J by 8 bases; unmatched bases: 7. Germline V gives CDR1 SGHVS, CDR2 FQNEAQ. The CDR3 sequence is 15 residues long. CDR3 bases: TGTGCCAGCAGACCCGGACTAGCGGGAGTTTATGAGCAGTTCTTC. This codes for CASRPGLAGVYEQFF.

This clonotype was counted between two and nine times. The gene calls are TRBV7-9 and TRBJ2-1, with D possibly TRBD1 on 7 matching bases. Trimming cost V 7 bases and J 2 bases, with 15 bases left between them. CDR3 length equals 15 residues. Germline loops: CDR1 SEHNR, CDR2 FQNEAQ (reference sequence). The CDR3 spells CASTSTGRPYNEQFF. The CDR3 nucleotides are TGTGCCAGCACCTCGACAGGGAGGCCCTACAATGAGCAGTTCTTC.

In this sample, this clonotype turned up a few times. J is TRBJ1-1 and V is TRBV5-5; 10 bases map to TRBD1. The CDR3 spans 15 residues. CDR1 is SGHKS and CDR2 is YYEKEE in the germline V gene (reference sequence). The ends lost 4 bases at V and 6 bases at J; junction bases unmatched: 9. CDR3 nucleotide sequence: TGTGCCAGCAGCGGATGGACAGGGGGTAAGGCTGAAGCTTTCTTT. Protein: CASSGWTGGKAEAFF.

At least ten counts were recorded for this clonotype. The chain couples TRBV11-2 to TRBJ2-2; 7 bases align to TRBD1. Trimming removed 5 bases from V and 2 bases from J; junction bases left unmatched: 5. The length of the CDR3 is 15 residues. The germline CDR1 and CDR2 sequences are SGHAT and FQNNGV. This chain's CDR3 is CASSNRGLNTGELFF. The CDR3 bases are TGTGCCAGCAGCAACAGGGGATTAAACACCGGGGAGCTGTTTTTT. Supplemented by reference TRBV11-2 and TRBJ2-2, the full variable domain reads EAGVAQSPRYKIIEKRQSVAFWCNPISGHATLYWYQQILGQGPKLLIQFQNNGVVDDSQLPKDRFSAERLKGVDSTLKIQPAKLEDSAVYLCASSNRGLNTGELFFGEGSRLTVL.

This clonotype showed up just a few times. V is TRBV3-1 and J is TRBJ2-2; 7 nucleotides agree with TRBD1. J lost 0 bases, V lost 4 bases, and 5 bases had no gene match. Germline assignment: CDR1 LGHDT and CDR2 YNNKEL (reference sequence). This CDR3 contains 16 residues. CDR3 coding DNA: TGTGCCAGCAGCCTACGGACAGGATCGAACACCGGGGAGCTGTTTTTT. It encodes CASSLRTGSNTGELFF.

This clonotype was picked up a small number of times. The V and J genes are TRBV30 and TRBJ1-2; the D gene is possibly TRBD1 (5 bases). CDR3 length: 15 amino acids. Per the germline V gene, CDR1 is GTSNPN and CDR2 is SVGIG (reference sequence). With 4 bases removed from V and 3 bases from J, the gap between germline ends came to 18 bases. CDR3 amino acids: CAWTLNWAGDYGYTF. In DNA form, the CDR3 reads TGTGCCTGGACCCTGAATTGGGCGGGGGACTATGGCTACACCTTC.

V gene TRBV18 combines with J gene TRBJ1-2, with 7 bases that match TRBD1. With V trimmed by 3 bases and J by 2 bases, 9 bases remained unmatched. The CDR3 extends over 16 amino acids. Germline V gives CDR1 KGHSH, CDR2 LQKENI. The CDR3 nucleotides are TGTGCCAGCTCACCCGCGACAGGGCGCGTAAACTATGGCTACACCTTC. It encodes CASSPATGRVNYGYTF.

This clonotype has just a few counts. The CDR3 sequence is CASSDGRGGTEAFF. The CDR3 DNA sequence: TGTGCCAGCAGTGACGGACGGGGGGGCACTGAAGCTTTCTTT. V usage is TRBV6-4 and J usage is TRBJ1-1, with D maybe TRBD1 (5 bases). The CDR3 has 14 amino acids. In germline, CDR1 is MRHNA, CDR2 SNTAGT. With 2 bases removed from V and 4 bases from J, the gap between germline ends came to 11 bases.

The chain links TRBV6-5 to TRBJ1-2, with D possibly being TRBD1 (6 bases). The CDR3 covers 13 residues. Germline V gene data show CDR1 as MNHEY and CDR2 as SVGAGI. V was cut by 8 bases and J by 7 bases, with 17 bases left in between. The chain's CDR3 is CASFVAGVVGYTF. The CDR3 coding sequence is TGTGCCAGCTTTGTTGCAGGGGTGGTTGGCTACACCTTC.